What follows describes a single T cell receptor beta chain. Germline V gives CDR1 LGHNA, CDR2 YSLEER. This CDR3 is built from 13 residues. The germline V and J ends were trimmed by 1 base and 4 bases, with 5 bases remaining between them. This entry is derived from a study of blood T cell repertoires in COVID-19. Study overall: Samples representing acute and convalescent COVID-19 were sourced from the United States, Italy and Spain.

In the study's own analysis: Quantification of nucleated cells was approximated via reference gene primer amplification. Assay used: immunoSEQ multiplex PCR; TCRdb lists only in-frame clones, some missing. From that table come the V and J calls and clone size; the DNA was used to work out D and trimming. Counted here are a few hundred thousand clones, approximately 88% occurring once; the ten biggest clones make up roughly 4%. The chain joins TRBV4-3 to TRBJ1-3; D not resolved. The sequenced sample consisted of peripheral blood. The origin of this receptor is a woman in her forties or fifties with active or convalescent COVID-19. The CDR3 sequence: CASSQGGGNTIYF. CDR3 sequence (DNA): TGCGCCAGCAGCCAAGGCGGGGGAAACACCATATATTTT.